Each of the 27 T cell receptor beta chains below was sequenced from the same sample in a study of cytomegalovirus exposure and HLA in healthy donors. The PCR made use of 60 Vbeta and 13 Jbeta primers. This table comes from immunoSEQ multiplex PCR, and its TCRdb copy is limited to in-frame clones, with some not included. Of about 120,000 clones in the sample, 60% to 85% are singletons; the top ten hold approximately 1.2%. Sequenced: PBMCs. Source of these receptors: a female donor in good health and CMV-seronegative.

This clone was picked up a small number of times. This chain connects TRBV4-2 to TRBJ2-7, with no clear D. This CDR3 spans 16 amino acids. Germline V gives CDR1 LGHNA, CDR2 YNFKEQ. The V end lost 1 base, the J end lost 1 base, and 14 bases lay between the germline ends. Here the CDR3 DNA reads TGTGCCAGCAGCCAAGTCGGCGGTGTCCAATCCTACGAGCAGTACTTC. Its protein is CASSQVGGVQSYEQYF.

The rearrangement uses TRBV7-9 and TRBJ1-4; TRBD1 might be the D (5 bases). The CDR3 is 14 amino acids. Germline lookup yields CDR1 SEHNR and CDR2 FQNEAQ (reference sequence). V lost 1 base, J lost 3 bases, and 6 bases lay in between. The CDR3 nucleotides read TGTGCCAGCAGCTTAGGGGGCCCTAATGAAAAACTGTTTTTT. It codes for CASSLGGPNEKLFF.

This chain uses TRBV19 with TRBJ2-7, with 7 nucleotides matching TRBD2. The length of the CDR3 is 13 residues. Germline V gene lookup returns CDR1 LNHDA and CDR2 SQIVND (reference sequence). V lost 5 bases and J lost 3; bases outside the gene matches: 4. The CDR3 protein is CASSAGLVYEQYF. In DNA, the CDR3 is TGTGCCAGTAGTGCAGGACTAGTCTACGAGCAGTACTTC. Full variable domain (rest looked up from reference TRBV19 and TRBJ2-7): DGGITQSPKYLFRKEGQNVTLSCEQNLNHDAMYWYRQDPGQGLRLIYYSQIVNDFQKGDIAEGYSVSREKKESFPLTVTSAQKNPTAFYLCASSAGLVYEQYFGPGTRLTVT.

The chain is built from TRBV27 and TRBJ2-1; 14 nucleotides line up with TRBD2. Germline V lookup: CDR1 MNHEY, CDR2 SMNVEV (reference sequence). J was trimmed by 3 bases and V by 2 bases; bases with no gene match: 3. The length of the CDR3 is 17 residues. CDR3 DNA: TGTGCCAGCAGTTTAGGGACTAGCGGGGGTTTCTACAATGAGCAGTTCTTC. Translating it yields CASSLGTSGGFYNEQFF.

This clone was recorded only once. V and J are TRBV2 and TRBJ2-7; D unclear. The V gene lost 7 bases and the J gene lost 7 bases, with 17 bases spanning the gap. The CDR3 length is 13 residues. From germline, CDR1 is SNHLY and CDR2 FYNNEI. The CDR3 reads CASMASLGGEQYF. CDR3 bases: TGTGCCAGCATGGCCTCGCTAGGTGGAGAGCAGTACTTC.

This clone was found a few times. J is TRBJ2-1 and V is TRBV7-9; 13 nucleotides match TRBD2. V lost 5 bases and J lost 4; bases outside the gene matches: 2. The CDR3 has 15 residues. The germline gives CDR1 SEHNR, CDR2 FQNEAQ (reference sequence). CDR3 amino acids: CASSTGLAGYNEQFF. CDR3 in DNA: TGTGCCAGCAGCACGGGACTAGCGGGGTACAATGAGCAGTTCTTC. Looking up the rest from reference TRBV7-9 and TRBJ2-1 gives the full variable domain: DTGVSQNPRHKITKRGQNVTFRCDPISEHNRLYWYRQTLGQGPEFLTYFQNEAQLEKSRLLSDRFSAERPKGSFSTLEIQRTEQGDSAMYLCASSTGLAGYNEQFFGPGTRLTVL.

V and J are TRBV7-2 and TRBJ1-3; no clear D gene. V gave up 1 base and J gave up 3 bases, with 7 bases separating them. The CDR3 covers 14 residues. In germline, CDR1 is SGHTA, CDR2 FQGNSA. The DNA of the CDR3 is TGTGCCAGCAGCTTAGATGGTAGTGGAAACACCATATATTTT. It is translated as CASSLDGSGNTIYF.

This clone has only one observation. The chain recombines TRBV5-1 with TRBJ2-1; 15 bases map to TRBD2. The germline V gene has CDR1 SGHRS and CDR2 YFSETQ. CDR3 length: 17 amino acids. V lost 4 bases, J lost 9 bases, and 11 bases stayed unmatched. DNA for the CDR3: TGCGCCAGCAGCGCACGGACTAGCGGGGGGGCCGGGATTGAGCAGTTCTTC. It yields the protein CASSARTSGGAGIEQFF.

This clone appeared a single time. This rearrangement joins TRBV5-4 to TRBJ2-6; D is possibly TRBD1 (6 bases). The CDR3 runs to 16 residues. Germline CDR1 reads SGHNT; CDR2 reads YYREEE (reference sequence). With 4 bases removed from V and 4 bases from J, the gap between germline ends came to 15 bases. The CDR3 region is CASSLMQGCGANVLTF. Written as DNA, the CDR3 is TGTGCCAGCAGCCTCATGCAGGGGTGCGGGGCCAACGTCCTGACTTTC. Together with reference TRBV5-4 and TRBJ2-6, the CDR3 gives the full variable domain: ETGVTQSPTHLIKTRGQQVTLRCSSQSGHNTVSWYQQALGQGPQFIFQYYREEENGRGNFPPRFSGLQFPNYSSELNVNALELDDSALYLCASSLMQGCGANVLTFGAGSRLTVL.

Comments on this clone: In this CDR3 the conserved last residue, phenylalanine or tryptophan, is missing, so a read error is likely. The rearrangement joins TRBV11-1 to TRBJ2-7; 7 nucleotides match TRBD1. The CDR3 is 14 residues long. Germline CDR1 and CDR2: SGHAT and FQDESV (reference sequence). V lost 8 bases to trimming and J lost 0 bases; unmatched junction nucleotides: 7. The CDR3 DNA reads as TGTGCCAGCGCCCGGGACAGAAGCTCCTACGAGCAGTACCTC. As protein: CASARDRSSYEQYL.

The chain recombines TRBV5-1 with TRBJ2-5; 9 positions agree with TRBD2. Germline loops: CDR1 SGHRS, CDR2 YFSETQ. This CDR3 region has 16 residues. Unmatched junction bases numbered 9, after V lost 2 bases and J lost 4 bases. As DNA, the CDR3 is TGCGCCAGCAGCTTAGGTAGCGGGGGTACGAGAGAGACCCAGTACTTC. Protein sequence: CASSLGSGGTRETQYF.

The chain is built from TRBV5-1 and TRBJ1-4; 12 bases align to TRBD1. CDR1 is SGHRS, CDR2 YFSETQ, per germline. This CDR3 is built from 14 residues. Trimming at V came to 4 bases and at J to 10 bases, leaving 5 bases not matched to a gene. The CDR3 sequence is CASSPGTGGGKLFF. CDR3 sequence (DNA): TGCGCCAGCAGCCCCGGGACAGGGGGCGGAAAACTGTTTTTT.

The CDR3: CASSLTGQNPYEQYF. Written as DNA, the CDR3 is TGTGCCAGCAGCCTCACGGGACAGAACCCCTACGAGCAGTACTTC. This chain links TRBV11-2 with TRBJ2-7; 7 bases agree with TRBD1. CDR3 length: 15 amino acids. V gave up 5 bases and J gave up 2 bases; unmatched junction bases: 9. CDR1 is SGHAT and CDR2 is FQNNGV in the germline V gene.

The gene calls are TRBV30 and TRBJ2-5; 15 bases line up with TRBD2. The CDR3 consists of 14 residues. Germline loops: CDR1 GTSNPN, CDR2 SVGIG (reference sequence). Losses at the gene ends were 4 bases for V and 12 bases for J; bases not matched to a gene: 9. The CDR3 protein is CAWKGTSGGTPEYF. CDR3 bases: TGTGCCTGGAAAGGGACTAGCGGGGGGACCCCGGAGTACTTC.

This clone occurred a few times. This rearrangement joins TRBV30 to TRBJ1-1; a weak D match, TRBD1 (6 bases). V lost 5 bases and J lost 0, with 16 bases in between. The CDR3 is 15 residues long. The germline CDR1 and CDR2 sequences are GTSNPN and SVGIG (reference sequence). The CDR3 loop reads CAWEFGTPLNTEAFF. The CDR3 DNA reads TGTGCCTGGGAATTCGGGACACCCCTGAACACTGAAGCTTTCTTT.

The CDR3 DNA reads TGCGCCAGCAGCTTGGGGGGACTAGCCCAAGAGACCCAGTACTTC. Protein sequence: CASSLGGLAQETQYF. The rearrangement uses TRBV5-1 and TRBJ2-5; 9 nucleotides match TRBD2. The CDR3 totals 15 residues. In germline, CDR1 is SGHRS, CDR2 YFSETQ. The trim removed 0 bases at V and 1 base at J, leaving 1 base unmatched.

This chain uses TRBV7-6 with TRBJ2-3; maybe TRBD2 (5 bases). Trimming cost V 2 bases and J 6 bases, with 18 bases left between them. CDR3 size: 16 residues. Germline V gives CDR1 SGHVS, CDR2 FNYEAQ. CDR3 residues: CASSLFGLSRGDTQYF. As DNA, the CDR3 is TGTGCCAGCAGCTTATTTGGTCTCTCCCGCGGGGATACGCAGTATTTT.

This chain links TRBV9 with TRBJ1-3; D unresolved. The CDR3 contains 16 residues. CDR1 SGDLS and CDR2 YYNGEE come from the germline V gene. Trimming removed 3 bases at V and 0 bases at J, with 13 bases between. The CDR3 is CASSASDAYSGNTIYF. CDR3 nucleotide sequence: TGTGCCAGCAGCGCCAGCGATGCCTACTCTGGAAACACCATATATTTT.

The chain employs TRBV15 and TRBJ1-2; tentative D call: TRBD1 (6 bases). There are 14 residues in the CDR3. Per germline, CDR1 LNHNV and CDR2 YYDKDF (reference sequence). Between the trimmed V and J ends, which lost 2 bases and 2 bases, there was a span of 9 bases. The CDR3: CATSRQGYNYGYTF. The CDR3 DNA sequence: TGTGCCACCAGCAGACAGGGGTACAACTATGGCTACACCTTC.

The rearrangement joins TRBV15 to TRBJ2-5; 7 bases fit TRBD1. The end of the DNA is better explained by TRBJ2-7, so the J call may be wrong. The germline gives CDR1 LNHNV, CDR2 YYDKDF (reference sequence). The CDR3 contains 17 residues. The CDR3, as DNA: TGTGCCACCAGCAGAGATCTAAGTCACCAGGGGGCCTACGAGCAGTACTTC. Translated, it gives CATSRDLSHQGAYEQYF.

This chain uses TRBV27 with TRBJ1-1; 8 bases align to TRBD1. J lost 4 bases, V lost 0 bases, and 4 bases had no gene match. The CDR3 has 15 residues. CDR1 is MNHEY, CDR2 SMNVEV, per germline (reference sequence). In DNA, the CDR3 is TGTGCCAGCAGTTTATCCCGGACAGGGCTCACTGAAGCTTTCTTT. Residues: CASSLSRTGLTEAFF.

This chain uses TRBV7-2 with TRBJ2-5; 7 bases map to TRBD1. CDR1 and CDR2 (germline): SGHTA, FQGNSA. The CDR3 spans 14 residues. Trimming cost V 5 bases and J 7 bases; bases outside gene matches: 10. The CDR3 DNA reads as TGTGCCAGCAGCCGAAACACAGGGGCGGCGACCCAGTACTTC. Translated, it gives CASSRNTGAATQYF.

This chain connects TRBV10-2 to TRBJ1-6, with TRBD1 identical over 8 bases. The CDR3 runs to 16 residues. The junction had 12 bases not matched to a gene; V was cut back by 9 bases and J by 5 bases. The germline V gene has CDR1 WSHSY and CDR2 SAAADI. The CDR3 loop reads CARVQRDRKNNSPLHF. The CDR3 DNA reads TGCGCCAGAGTACAACGGGACAGGAAGAATAATTCACCCCTCCACTTT.

The chain has TRBV11-2 and TRBJ2-1; 8 bases are a match to TRBD2. Unmatched junction bases numbered 15, after V lost 2 bases and J lost 9 bases. Per the germline V gene, CDR1 is SGHAT and CDR2 is FQNNGV. This CDR3 contains 17 residues. In DNA form, the CDR3 reads TGTGCCAGCAGCTTATTTGTCGCCGGCGGGGGGATTAGTGAGCAGTTCTTC. It yields the protein CASSLFVAGGGISEQFF. Drawing the rest from reference TRBV11-2 and TRBJ2-1, the complete variable domain is EAGVAQSPRYKIIEKRQSVAFWCNPISGHATLYWYQQILGQGPKLLIQFQNNGVVDDSQLPKDRFSAERLKGVDSTLKIQPAKLEDSAVYLCASSLFVAGGGISEQFFGPGTRLTVL.

The chain employs TRBV19 and TRBJ2-7, with 11 bases lining up with TRBD1. The CDR3 has 16 residues. V trimming: 3 bases; J trimming: 5 bases; junction bases outside the gene matches: 9. Germline V CDR1 and CDR2: LNHDA, SQIVND (reference sequence). The CDR3: CASSIGTGGLMNEQYF. In nucleotides, the CDR3 is TGTGCCAGTAGTATTGGGACAGGGGGGCTTATGAACGAGCAGTACTTC. Supplemented by reference TRBV19 and TRBJ2-7, the full variable domain reads DGGITQSPKYLFRKEGQNVTLSCEQNLNHDAMYWYRQDPGQGLRLIYYSQIVNDFQKGDIAEGYSVSREKKESFPLTVTSAQKNPTAFYLCASSIGTGGLMNEQYFGPGTRLTVT.

The V call is TRBV7-8, the J call TRBJ1-2, with a weak D call TRBD1 (6 bases). The CDR3 is 12 residues long. The V gene's germline CDR1 is SGHVS and CDR2 FQNEAQ. V dropped 3 bases and J dropped 7 bases, with 9 bases sitting between them. CDR3: CASSFYRAGYTF. CDR3 bases: TGTGCCAGCAGCTTCTACAGGGCTGGCTACACCTTC. Using reference TRBV7-8 and TRBJ1-2 for the parts outside the CDR3, the full variable domain is GAGVSQSPRYKVAKRGQDVALRCDPISGHVSLFWYQQALGQGPEFLTYFQNEAQLDKSGLPSDRFFAERPEGSVSTLKIQRTQQEDSAVYLCASSFYRAGYTFGSGTRLTVV.

This sequence joins TRBV11-2 and TRBJ2-5; 9 bases line up with TRBD1. The J call is in doubt because the DNA end fits TRBJ2-7 better. Germline values: CDR1 SGHAT, CDR2 FQNNGV. This CDR3 comprises 15 residues. For the CDR3, the DNA is TGTGCCAGCAGCCCTCAGGGGGACAGGGTCGGCGAGCAGTACTTC. It is translated as CASSPQGDRVGEQYF.